This TCR beta chain was found in a study of cytomegalovirus exposure and HLA in healthy donors. Findings of the study overall: Reports described diagnosis of cytomegalovirus status by the classifier as highly specific and sensitive.

About this clone itself: Antigen unknown.

13 Jbeta primers and 60 Vbeta primers were used for the PCR. The method was immunoSEQ multiplex PCR; TCRdb's version includes in-frame clones alone and lacks a portion of them. The sample gives over 70,000 clones, 70% to 80% of which show up once; 20% to 30% is in the top ten. The ends were cut back, 0 bases at V and 7 bases at J, with 9 bases in the middle. The CDR3 length is 13 residues. CDR1 and CDR2 (germline): LNHNV, YYDKDF (reference sequence). The clonotype comes from a woman aged 45-65 years in good health and CMV-seropositive. The sequencing input was PBMCs. The chain carries TRBV15 and TRBJ1-1; D gene ambiguous. CDR3: CATSRDGAGEAFF. Here the CDR3 DNA reads TGTGCCACCAGCAGAGATGGCGCAGGTGAAGCTTTCTTT.